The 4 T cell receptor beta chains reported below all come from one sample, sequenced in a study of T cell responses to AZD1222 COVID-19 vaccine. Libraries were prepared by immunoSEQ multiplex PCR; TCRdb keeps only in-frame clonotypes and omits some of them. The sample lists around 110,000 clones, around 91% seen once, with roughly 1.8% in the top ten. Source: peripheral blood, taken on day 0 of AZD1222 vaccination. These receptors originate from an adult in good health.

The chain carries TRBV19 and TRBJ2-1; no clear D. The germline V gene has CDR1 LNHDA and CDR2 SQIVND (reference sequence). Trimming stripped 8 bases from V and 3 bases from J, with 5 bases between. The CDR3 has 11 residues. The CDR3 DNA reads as TGTGCCAGTTCAGACTACAATGAGCAGTTCTTC. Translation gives CASSDYNEQFF.

CDR3 sequence (DNA): TGTACGGGGGGCTCACAAGCCAACAATGAGCAGTTCTTC. As protein: CTGGSQANNEQFF. The rearrangement uses TRBV7-3 and TRBJ2-1; D may be TRBD2 (7 bases). In germline, CDR1 is SGHTA, CDR2 FQGTGA. This CDR3 spans 13 amino acids.

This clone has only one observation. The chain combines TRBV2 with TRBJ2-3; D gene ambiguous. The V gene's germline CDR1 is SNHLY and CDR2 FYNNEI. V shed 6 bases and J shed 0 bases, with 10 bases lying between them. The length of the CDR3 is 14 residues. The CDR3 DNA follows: TGTGCCAGCAGGCAGGAATATAGCACAGATACGCAGTATTTT. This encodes CASRQEYSTDTQYF.

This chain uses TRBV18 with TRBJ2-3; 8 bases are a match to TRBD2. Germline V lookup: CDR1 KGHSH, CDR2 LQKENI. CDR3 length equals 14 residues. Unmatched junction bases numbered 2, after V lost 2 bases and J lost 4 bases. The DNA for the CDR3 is TGTGCCAGCTCACCAGTTAGCGGGGCAGATACGCAGTATTTT. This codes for CASSPVSGADTQYF.